This T cell receptor (beta chain) was obtained from a study of blood T cell repertoires in COVID-19. Some clones are missing from TCRdb's copy, which holds only in-frame ones; the method was immunoSEQ multiplex PCR. The repertoire includes 200,000 to 250,000 clones, about 85% of them detected once, and approximately 18% sits in the top ten. The V segment lost 4 bases and the J segment 4 bases; nucleotides outside the gene matches: 1. CDR1 is ENHRY and CDR2 is SYGVKD in the germline V gene. The CDR3 contains 14 residues. The receptor's source is a middle-aged man who had recovered from COVID-19. V is TRBV10-3 and J is TRBJ2-1, with 10 bases identical to TRBD2. The sequencing sample was made of PBMCs or T cells enriched from blood (not recorded which). The CDR3 sequence is CAISGTSGYNEQFF. The CDR3 DNA is TGTGCCATCAGTGGGACTAGCGGTTACAATGAGCAGTTCTTC.